The rows below give T cell receptor beta chains drawn from one sample of a study of T cells in Graves' hyperthyroidism and ophthalmopathy. MiXCR, run by TCRdb on the multiplex PCR reads, gives a single entry per CDR3 protein. The sample yields about 640,000 distinct CDR3 sequences, less than 25% seen once. Sequencing was carried out using blood. Receptors originate from a man aged 25-45 years with Graves' ophthalmopathy. Each CDR3 is given with its conserved first and last residue. D genes are given only for firm matches. The size field is filled for only some rows; it gives once, few, many or a size class.

V gene: TRBV5-6; D gene: NA; J gene: TRBJ2-7; clone size: few; CDR3 protein: CASSWGLSSYEQYF; CDR3 DNA: TGTGCCAGCAGCTGGGGACTGAGCTCCTACGAGCAGTACTTC
V gene: TRBV6-1; D gene: TRBD1; J gene: TRBJ1-2; clone size: few; CDR3 protein: CASRRGTGGDYGYTF; CDR3 DNA: TGTGCCAGCAGGAGAGGGACAGGGGGGGACTATGGCTACACCTTC
V gene: TRBV12-3/TRBV12-4; D gene: TRBD2; J gene: TRBJ2-1; clone size: many; CDR3 protein: CASRLGVAGNNEQFF; CDR3 DNA: TGTGCCAGCAGACTCGGGGTAGCGGGGAACAATGAGCAGTTCTTC
V gene: TRBV6-2/TRBV6-3; D gene: TRBD1; J gene: TRBJ2-3; clone size: NA; CDR3 protein: CASDQLSGGVKDTQYF; CDR3 DNA: TGTGCCAGCGACCAACTCTCAGGGGGAGTTAAAGATACGCAGTATTTT
V gene: TRBV2; D gene: TRBD2; J gene: TRBJ2-5; clone size: many; CDR3 protein: CASRDPTSGRDRETQYF; CDR3 DNA: TGTGCCAGCAGAGACCCGACTAGCGGGAGGGACAGGGAGACCCAGTACTTC
V gene: TRBV7-3; D gene: NA; J gene: TRBJ2-7; clone size: NA; CDR3 protein: CASSLGSRGHEQYF; CDR3 DNA: TGTGCCAGCAGCTTAGGAAGCAGGGGCCACGAGCAGTACTTC
V gene: TRBV6-1; D gene: NA; J gene: TRBJ2-7; clone size: NA; CDR3 protein: CASSDFMGRVGGEQYF; CDR3 DNA: TGTGCCAGCAGTGATTTTATGGGCAGGGTTGGAGGTGAGCAGTACTTC
V gene: TRBV30; D gene: TRBD1; J gene: TRBJ1-1; clone size: many; CDR3 protein: CAWSVDRGTEAFF; CDR3 DNA: TGTGCCTGGAGTGTTGACAGGGGGACTGAAGCTTTCTTT
V gene: TRBV5-1; D gene: NA; J gene: TRBJ2-3; clone size: few; CDR3 protein: CASSLGRQTISTDTQYF; CDR3 DNA: TGCGCCAGCAGCTTGGGGCGACAGACGATTAGCACAGATACGCAGTATTTT
V gene: TRBV5-1; D gene: NA; J gene: TRBJ1-5; clone size: few; CDR3 protein: CASSLYPQVSGQPQHF; CDR3 DNA: TGCGCCAGCAGCTTGTATCCCCAGGTTTCTGGTCAGCCCCAGCATTTT
V gene: TRBV4-1; D gene: NA; J gene: TRBJ1-5; clone size: few; CDR3 protein: CASSQDLRDDQPQHF; CDR3 DNA: TGCGCCAGCAGCCAAGATCTCAGGGATGATCAGCCCCAGCATTTT
V gene: TRBV2; D gene: TRBD1; J gene: TRBJ1-1; clone size: many; CDR3 protein: CASRDRGHVNTEAFF; CDR3 DNA: TGTGCCAGCAGGGACAGGGGGCACGTGAACACTGAAGCTTTCTTT
V gene: TRBV30; D gene: NA; J gene: TRBJ1-5; clone size: many; CDR3 protein: CAWSVGDLNQPQHF; CDR3 DNA: TGTGCCTGGAGTGTGGGGGACCTAAATCAGCCCCAGCATTTT
V gene: TRBV12-3/TRBV12-4; D gene: NA; J gene: TRBJ1-2; clone size: many; CDR3 protein: CASSIGAYGYTF; CDR3 DNA: TGTGCCAGCAGTATCGGGGCCTATGGCTACACCTTC
V gene: TRBV10-3; D gene: NA; J gene: TRBJ2-2; clone size: NA; CDR3 protein: CAISARMANTGELFF; CDR3 DNA: TGTGCCATCAGTGCTAGGATGGCGAACACCGGGGAGCTGTTTTTT
V gene: TRBV5-1; D gene: NA; J gene: TRBJ1-2; clone size: many; CDR3 protein: CASSLDDGYTF; CDR3 DNA: TGCGCCAGCAGCTTGGATGACGGCTACACCTTC
V gene: TRBV6-1; D gene: NA; J gene: TRBJ1-2; clone size: NA; CDR3 protein: CASSARLVGPQTYTF; CDR3 DNA: TGTGCCAGCAGCGCACGATTGGTGGGTCCCCAAACCTACACCTTC
V gene: TRBV5-5; D gene: TRBD2; J gene: TRBJ2-7; clone size: few; CDR3 protein: CASSLAPSGSYEQYF; CDR3 DNA: TGTGCCAGCAGCTTGGCCCCTAGCGGCTCCTACGAGCAGTACTTC
V gene: TRBV27; D gene: NA; J gene: TRBJ1-5; clone size: many; CDR3 protein: CASSLSGGHQPQHF; CDR3 DNA: TGTGCCAGCAGTTTATCGGGGGGACATCAGCCCCAGCATTTT
V gene: TRBV19; D gene: NA; J gene: TRBJ1-2; clone size: NA; CDR3 protein: CASSIEAGGYTF; CDR3 DNA: TGTGCCAGTAGTATAGAGGCCGGTGGCTACACCTTC
V gene: TRBV28; D gene: NA; J gene: TRBJ1-5; clone size: NA; CDR3 protein: CASSTTGVSQPQHF; CDR3 DNA: TGTGCCAGCAGTACTACAGGAGTTAGTCAGCCCCAGCATTTT
V gene: TRBV6-1; D gene: NA; J gene: TRBJ2-3; clone size: many; CDR3 protein: CASRAGQITDTQYF; CDR3 DNA: TGTGCCAGCAGGGCGGGGCAGATCACAGATACGCAGTATTTT
V gene: TRBV11-2; D gene: NA; J gene: TRBJ2-5; clone size: many; CDR3 protein: CASSLFPDWRQETQYF; CDR3 DNA: TGTGCCAGCAGCTTATTCCCGGACTGGCGCCAAGAGACCCAGTACTTC
V gene: TRBV6-1; D gene: TRBD1; J gene: TRBJ2-2; clone size: few; CDR3 protein: CASKLGPGGTGELFF; CDR3 DNA: TGTGCCAGCAAACTCGGACCAGGGGGCACCGGGGAGCTGTTTTTT
V gene: TRBV2; D gene: TRBD1; J gene: TRBJ1-2; clone size: NA; CDR3 protein: CASSGQGWGYTF; CDR3 DNA: TGTGCCAGCAGTGGACAGGGTTGGGGCTACACCTTC
V gene: TRBV7-9; D gene: TRBD2; J gene: TRBJ2-7; clone size: few; CDR3 protein: CASSLAVGLAVYEQYF; CDR3 DNA: TGTGCCAGCAGCTTGGCCGTAGGACTAGCGGTCTACGAGCAGTACTTC
V gene: TRBV24-1; D gene: TRBD1; J gene: TRBJ2-4; clone size: NA; CDR3 protein: CATSEGQGESKNIQYF; CDR3 DNA: TGTGCCACCAGTGAGGGACAGGGGGAATCCAAAAACATTCAGTACTTC
V gene: TRBV6-1; D gene: NA; J gene: TRBJ1-1; clone size: many; CDR3 protein: CASSERVSPNTEAFF; CDR3 DNA: TGTGCCAGCAGTGAACGCGTCAGCCCGAACACTGAAGCTTTCTTT
V gene: TRBV14; D gene: NA; J gene: TRBJ1-1; clone size: NA; CDR3 protein: CASGAQTNTEAFF; CDR3 DNA: TGTGCCAGCGGAGCGCAAACGAACACTGAAGCTTTCTTT
V gene: TRBV3-1; D gene: NA; J gene: TRBJ1-1; clone size: many; CDR3 protein: CASSQGHTGTEAFF; CDR3 DNA: TGTGCCAGCAGCCAAGGGCACACTGGCACTGAAGCTTTCTTT
V gene: TRBV11-2; D gene: NA; J gene: TRBJ2-7; clone size: many; CDR3 protein: CASSLDLEPDEQYF; CDR3 DNA: TGTGCCAGCAGCTTAGATCTCGAGCCGGACGAGCAGTACTTC
V gene: TRBV7-6; D gene: TRBD2; J gene: TRBJ2-5; clone size: few; CDR3 protein: CASSSGLAGDLRQATQYF; CDR3 DNA: TGTGCCAGCAGTTCCGGACTAGCGGGAGACCTCCGCCAAGCGACCCAGTACTTC
V gene: TRBV4-1; D gene: TRBD2; J gene: TRBJ2-5; clone size: NA; CDR3 protein: CASSQEAGLAGQETQYF; CDR3 DNA: TGCGCCAGCAGCCAAGAGGCTGGACTAGCGGGCCAAGAGACCCAGTACTTC
V gene: TRBV20-1; D gene: NA; J gene: TRBJ2-5; clone size: few; CDR3 protein: CSATTGRRGGTQYF; CDR3 DNA: TGCAGTGCCACGACGGGACGAAGGGGCGGGACCCAGTACTTC
V gene: TRBV5-4; D gene: TRBD2; J gene: TRBJ2-3; clone size: NA; CDR3 protein: CASSTRLAGRTDTRYF; CDR3 DNA: TGTGCCAGCAGCACTAGACTAGCGGGACGCACAGATACGCGGTATTTT
V gene: TRBV5-1; D gene: NA; J gene: TRBJ2-7; clone size: few; CDR3 protein: CASSVGPRGYEQYF; CDR3 DNA: TGCGCCAGCAGCGTGGGGCCTAGGGGATACGAGCAGTACTTC
V gene: TRBV5-6; D gene: NA; J gene: TRBJ2-5; clone size: few; CDR3 protein: CASSLGREFEETQYF; CDR3 DNA: TGTGCCAGCAGCTTGGGCAGGGAATTCGAAGAGACCCAGTACTTC
V gene: TRBV3-1; D gene: TRBD2; J gene: TRBJ2-1; clone size: few; CDR3 protein: CASSQGRLAVSSYNEQFF; CDR3 DNA: TGTGCCAGCAGCCAAGGACGACTAGCGGTCAGCTCCTACAATGAGCAGTTCTTC
V gene: TRBV6-1; D gene: NA; J gene: TRBJ1-5; clone size: NA; CDR3 protein: CASSEVGGRRQPQHF; CDR3 DNA: TGTGCCAGCAGTGAAGTGGGGGGGCGACGGCAGCCCCAGCATTTT
V gene: TRBV2; D gene: NA; J gene: TRBJ2-1; clone size: many; CDR3 protein: CASSELGTGHYNEQFF; CDR3 DNA: TGTGCCAGCAGTGAACTGGGAACGGGGCACTACAATGAGCAGTTCTTC
V gene: TRBV4-1; D gene: TRBD1; J gene: TRBJ1-1; clone size: once; CDR3 protein: CASSLTGTGGTEAFF; CDR3 DNA: TGCGCCAGCAGCCTGACCGGGACAGGGGGCACTGAAGCTTTCTTT
V gene: TRBV6-1; D gene: TRBD1; J gene: TRBJ1-3; clone size: few; CDR3 protein: CASFTGGSGNTIYF; CDR3 DNA: TGTGCCAGCTTCACAGGGGGCTCTGGAAACACCATATATTTT
V gene: TRBV14; D gene: NA; J gene: TRBJ1-1; clone size: few; CDR3 protein: CASSQVGVLANEAFF; CDR3 DNA: TGTGCCAGCAGCCAAGTAGGGGTATTGGCCAATGAAGCTTTCTTT
V gene: TRBV15; D gene: TRBD2; J gene: TRBJ2-3; clone size: few; CDR3 protein: CATSRSFLPGSRGEDTQYF; CDR3 DNA: TGTGCCACCAGCAGGTCCTTCTTACCCGGGAGCCGGGGGGAAGATACGCAGTATTTT
V gene: TRBV7-2; D gene: NA; J gene: TRBJ2-3; clone size: NA; CDR3 protein: CASSLELDRSNTDTQYF; CDR3 DNA: TGTGCCAGCAGCTTAGAGTTGGACAGATCAAACACAGATACGCAGTATTTT
V gene: TRBV12-3/TRBV12-4; D gene: NA; J gene: TRBJ2-5; clone size: many; CDR3 protein: CASRRAQETQYF; CDR3 DNA: TGTGCCAGCAGACGAGCCCAAGAGACCCAGTACTTC
V gene: TRBV30; D gene: NA; J gene: TRBJ1-2; clone size: NA; CDR3 protein: CAWLGTVHYGYTF; CDR3 DNA: TGTGCCTGGCTGGGGACGGTCCATTATGGCTACACCTTC
V gene: TRBV6-5; D gene: NA; J gene: TRBJ1-1; clone size: NA; CDR3 protein: CASSNTKGQTEAFF; CDR3 DNA: TGTGCCAGCAGTAACACGAAGGGACAAACTGAAGCTTTCTTT